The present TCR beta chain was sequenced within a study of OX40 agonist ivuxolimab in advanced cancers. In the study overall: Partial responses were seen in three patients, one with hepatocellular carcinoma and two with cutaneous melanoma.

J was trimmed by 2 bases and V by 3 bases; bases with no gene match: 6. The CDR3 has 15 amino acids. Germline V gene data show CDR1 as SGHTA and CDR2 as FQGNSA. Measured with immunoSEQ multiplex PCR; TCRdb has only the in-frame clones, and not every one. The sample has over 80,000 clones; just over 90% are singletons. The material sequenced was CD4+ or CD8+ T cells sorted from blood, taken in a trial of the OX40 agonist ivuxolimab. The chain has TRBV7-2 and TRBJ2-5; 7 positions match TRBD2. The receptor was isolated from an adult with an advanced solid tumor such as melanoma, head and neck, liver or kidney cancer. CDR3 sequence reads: CASSFRPGGQETQYF. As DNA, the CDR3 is TGTGCCAGCAGCTTTCGTCCGGGAGGACAAGAGACCCAGTACTTC.